Listed here are 22 T cell receptor beta chains from one sample, sequenced in a study of shared clonotypes between healthy human individuals. Data came from immunoSEQ multiplex PCR; TCRdb stores just in-frame clones and leaves some out. The repertoire holds roughly 2 million clones, with approximately 95% as singletons. The material sequenced was naive CD4+ T cells sorted from blood. The subset denotes: CD45RA+ positively selected. These receptors were collected from a man aged 18 to 29 in good health.

The chain has TRBV11-2 and TRBJ1-3; D uncertain. The CDR3 is 14 residues long. V was cut by 4 bases and J by 0 bases, with 7 bases left in between. CDR1 and CDR2 from the germline V gene are SGHAT and FQNNGV. CDR3 protein: CASSSTYSGNTIYF. The CDR3 coding sequence is TGTGCCAGCAGCTCGACGTACTCTGGAAACACCATATATTTT.

The chain uses TRBV4-1 and TRBJ1-6; TRBD1 might be the D (5 bases). V was trimmed by 0 bases and J by 7 bases, leaving 10 bases between them. The germline V gene encodes CDR1 MGHRA and CDR2 YSYEKL. The length of the CDR3 is 15 residues. The CDR3 DNA reads as TGCGCCAGCAGCCAAGAGGGGACCGCGAATTCACCCCTCCACTTT. This encodes CASSQEGTANSPLHF.

Only one count was recorded for this clone. The chain couples TRBV19 to TRBJ2-5; tentatively, D is TRBD2 (5 bases). The CDR3 runs to 13 residues. Germline assignment: CDR1 LNHDA and CDR2 SQIVND (reference sequence). V was shortened by 6 bases and J by 3 bases, with 11 bases between the two germline ends. CDR3 in DNA: TGTGCCAGTAGCCAACTAGACGAAGAGACCCAGTACTTC. Encoded protein: CASSQLDEETQYF.

The CDR3 region is CASSPGQTHYGYTF. The CDR3 DNA reads TGTGCCAGCAGTCCGGGACAGACCCACTATGGCTACACCTTC. The chain combines TRBV28 with TRBJ1-2, with TRBD1 matching over 7 bases. With V trimmed by 5 bases and J by 3 bases, 6 bases remained unmatched. The CDR3 has 14 residues. From germline, CDR1 is MDHEN and CDR2 SYDVKM.

J is TRBJ2-1 and V is TRBV11-2; possibly TRBD1 or TRBD2 for D (5 bases each). Per germline, CDR1 SGHAT and CDR2 FQNNGV. The V end was cut by 5 bases, the J end by 11 bases, with 13 bases between. This CDR3 has 12 residues. In nucleotides, the CDR3 is TGTGCCAGCAGCCGACCAGGGAGTAAGCAGTTCTTC. Translated, it gives CASSRPGSKQFF.

The V gene is TRBV2, the J gene TRBJ1-4; tentatively, D is TRBD1 (6 bases). The CDR3 covers 13 residues. Germline V CDR1 and CDR2: SNHLY, FYNNEI. V dropped 11 bases and J dropped 5 bases, with 15 bases sitting between them. CDR3 sequence (DNA): TGTGCCGGGGGTGGACAGTTCAATGAAAAACTGTTTTTT. It is translated as CAGGGQFNEKLFF.

Notes on this clone: Other DNA sequences of this sample code for an identical CDR3. V is TRBV10-3 and J is TRBJ1-3, with D perhaps TRBD1 (6 bases). The germline V gene encodes CDR1 ENHRY and CDR2 SYGVKD. The CDR3 is 13 residues long. Trimming stripped 6 bases from V and 3 bases from J, with 9 bases between. In DNA form, the CDR3 reads TGTGCCATCAGGACAGGCGATGGAAACACCATATATTTT. This encodes CAIRTGDGNTIYF.

The chain joins TRBV18 to TRBJ2-3; 8 bases match TRBD2. This CDR3 is 16 amino acids long. The V gene's germline CDR1 is KGHSH and CDR2 LQKENI. Unmatched junction bases numbered 11, after V lost 6 bases and J lost 3 bases. CDR3 nucleotide sequence: TGTGCCAGCTCGACCAAGGGAGGGACTAGAACAGATACGCAGTATTTT. Amino acids: CASSTKGGTRTDTQYF. The variable domain in full, completed from reference TRBV18 and TRBJ2-3, reads NAGVMQNPRHLVRRRGQEARLRCSPMKGHSHVYWYRQLPEEGLKFMVYLQKENIIDESGMPKERFSAEFPKEGPSILRIQQVVRGDSAAYFCASSTKGGTRTDTQYFGPGTRLTVL.

This clone has just one count. The chain employs TRBV10-3 and TRBJ2-1; perhaps TRBD2 as D (5 bases). V was cut by 6 bases and J by 9 bases, with 9 bases left in between. This CDR3 comprises 11 residues. Germline V lookup: CDR1 ENHRY, CDR2 SYGVKD. The CDR3 reads CAISWTGEQFF. CDR3 bases: TGTGCCATCAGCTGGACTGGTGAGCAGTTCTTC.

CDR3 region: CASSSSGGARNTEAFF. The CDR3 DNA reads as TGTGCCAGCAGCTCGTCAGGGGGCGCGCGGAACACTGAAGCTTTCTTT. The chain is built from TRBV7-8 and TRBJ1-1; TRBD1 aligns across 8 bases. This CDR3 is 16 amino acids long. V shed 4 bases, J shed 1 base, and the junction held 8 bases outside the gene matches. CDR1 SGHVS and CDR2 FQNEAQ come from the germline V gene. The whole variable domain, filled in from reference TRBV7-8 and TRBJ1-1, reads GAGVSQSPRYKVAKRGQDVALRCDPISGHVSLFWYQQALGQGPEFLTYFQNEAQLDKSGLPSDRFFAERPEGSVSTLKIQRTQQEDSAVYLCASSSSGGARNTEAFFGQGTRLTVV.

V usage is TRBV5-1 and J usage is TRBJ2-1, with 7 bases lining up with TRBD2. CDR3 size: 16 residues. Germline V gene sequence: CDR1 SGHRS, CDR2 YFSETQ. The J segment lost 3 bases and the V segment lost 1 base, leaving 7 bases of the junction unmatched. Here the CDR3 DNA reads TGCGCCAGCAGCTTGAACCTCGGGACTATCTACAATGAGCAGTTCTTC. It yields the protein CASSLNLGTIYNEQFF. The whole variable domain, filled in from reference TRBV5-1 and TRBJ2-1, reads KAGVTQTPRYLIKTRGQQVTLSCSPISGHRSVSWYQQTPGQGLQFLFEYFSETQRNKGNFPGRFSGRQFSNSRSEMNVSTLELGDSALYLCASSLNLGTIYNEQFFGPGTRLTVL.

J is TRBJ2-1 and V is TRBV11-2; D remains ambiguous. The length of the CDR3 is 13 residues. With 4 bases removed from V and 7 bases from J, the gap between germline ends came to 11 bases. The germline CDR1 and CDR2 sequences are SGHAT and FQNNGV. CDR3 DNA: TGTGCCAGCAGCTCCATTTCATCGAATGAGCAGTTCTTC. It is translated as CASSSISSNEQFF.

The gene calls are TRBV10-3 and TRBJ2-2; a weak D match, TRBD2 (6 bases). The CDR3 totals 17 residues. Germline V gives CDR1 ENHRY, CDR2 SYGVKD. Deletions cut 2 bases from V and 3 bases from J, with 16 bases between. The DNA of the CDR3 is TGTGCCATCAGTGAGCCCTATGGGGGGATAGACACCGGGGAGCTGTTTTTT. Its translation is CAISEPYGGIDTGELFF.

The chain uses TRBV5-1 and TRBJ2-5; D is tentatively TRBD1 or TRBD2 (5 bases each). The germline V and J ends were trimmed by 0 bases and 5 bases, with 14 bases remaining between them. Germline lookup yields CDR1 SGHRS and CDR2 YFSETQ. The CDR3 runs 15 residues. The CDR3 bases are TGCGCCAGCAGCTTGGAGCAGGGAGCGATGGAGACCCAGTACTTC. It is translated as CASSLEQGAMETQYF.

This chain connects TRBV7-2 to TRBJ2-5, with 7 bases aligning to TRBD2. Germline V CDR1 and CDR2: SGHTA, FQGNSA. Trimming removed 10 bases from V and 4 bases from J; junction bases left unmatched: 9. The CDR3 is 13 residues long. The CDR3: CAMGGRDLETQYF. The CDR3 bases are TGTGCCATGGGGGGGAGGGATCTAGAGACCCAGTACTTC.

CDR3 in DNA: TGTGCCAGCAGTATCCTGAACACCGGGGAGCTGTTTTTT. It yields the protein CASSILNTGELFF. The genes are TRBV2 and TRBJ2-2, with D uncertain. Looked up from germline, CDR1 is SNHLY and CDR2 is FYNNEI. The CDR3 has 13 amino acids. Trimming pared 5 bases from V and 1 base from J, leaving 5 bases between.

The J gene is TRBJ1-2, the V gene TRBV19, with unresolved D. The CDR3 extends over 15 amino acids. Germline assignment: CDR1 LNHDA and CDR2 SQIVND (reference sequence). Between the trimmed V and J ends, which lost 4 bases and 0 bases, there was a span of 12 bases. The CDR3, as DNA: TGTGCCAGTAGTAGCCTGTCGCTCTCTAACTATGGCTACACCTTC. This sequence encodes CASSSLSLSNYGYTF.

In DNA, the CDR3 is TGCGCCAGCAGCCAAGATTCGGGGGAGATGGGAGATACGCAGTATTTT. It encodes CASSQDSGEMGDTQYF. V gene TRBV4-1 combines with J gene TRBJ2-3, with a possible D match to TRBD2 (6 bases). V was shortened by 0 bases and J by 5 bases, with 15 bases between the two germline ends. The CDR3 extends over 16 amino acids. Germline V lookup: CDR1 MGHRA, CDR2 YSYEKL.

This chain links TRBV7-2 with TRBJ2-7; 11 nucleotides match TRBD1. From germline, CDR1 is SGHTA and CDR2 FQGNSA. With V trimmed by 5 bases and J by 0 bases, 3 bases remained unmatched. This CDR3 spans 15 amino acids. CDR3 DNA sequence: TGTGCCAGCAGCCACGGGACAGGGGGCTCCTACGAGCAGTACTTC. Its protein is CASSHGTGGSYEQYF.

The rearrangement links TRBV25-1 to TRBJ2-7, with D hard to call. Trimming left V 4 bases short and J 2 bases short, with 3 bases between. The CDR3 is made up of 11 amino acids. Germline V gene data show CDR1 as MGHDK and CDR2 as SYGVNS. CDR3: CASSVTYEQYF. The CDR3 DNA follows: TGTGCCAGCAGTGTGACCTACGAGCAGTACTTC.

In the case of this clone: The sample has other DNA sequences that encode this CDR3 too. The chain links TRBV28 to TRBJ1-3; D might be TRBD1 (5 bases). This CDR3 contains 15 residues. V was cut by 1 base and J by 2 bases, with 9 bases left in between. Germline V lookup: CDR1 MDHEN, CDR2 SYDVKM. The CDR3 DNA sequence: TGTGCCAGCAGTTTATCCGGCAGGGCTGGAAACACCATATATTTT. This encodes CASSLSGRAGNTIYF.

The chain combines TRBV7-9 with TRBJ2-3; D is possibly TRBD1 or TRBD2 (6 bases each). With 4 bases removed from V and 4 bases from J, the gap between germline ends came to 18 bases. This CDR3 comprises 16 residues. Germline CDR1 and CDR2: SEHNR and FQNEAQ (reference sequence). The CDR3 loop is CASSSYVGGTSDTQYF. The DNA of the CDR3 is TGTGCCAGCAGCTCATATGTAGGGGGGACATCAGATACGCAGTATTTT.